This T cell receptor beta chain stems from a study of blood T cell repertoires in COVID-19. Per the authors' pipeline: Amplification of reference gene primers was used by the study to estimate nucleated cell counts. The method was immunoSEQ multiplex PCR; TCRdb's version includes in-frame clones alone and lacks a portion of them. Clone size and the V and J calls come from that table; the DNA yielded D and trimming. The sample records 45,000 to 50,000 clones, around 83% being singletons. This CDR3 contains 14 residues. Germline CDR1 and CDR2: MDHEN and SYDVKM. The V gene end was trimmed by 7 bases and the J gene end by 4 bases; junction bases not matched to a gene: 6.

This chain links TRBV28 with TRBJ2-7, with 11 bases fitting TRBD2. The receptor was derived from a man in his fifties or sixties with active COVID-19. Material for sequencing was peripheral blood. This chain's CDR3 is CASTPGTSGYEQYF. DNA for the CDR3: TGTGCCAGCACTCCCGGGACTAGCGGTTACGAGCAGTACTTC.